Following are 14 T cell receptor beta chains from one sample sequenced in a study of T cell responses to AZD1222 COVID-19 vaccine. Produced via immunoSEQ multiplex PCR; TCRdb's table is partial and in-frame only. The repertoire holds over 150,000 clones, with roughly nine tenths as singletons. The sample in question was peripheral blood, obtained on day 0 of MenACWY control vaccination. The source is an adult in good health.

The rearrangement links TRBV2 to TRBJ2-2; D remains ambiguous. Germline CDR1 and CDR2: SNHLY and FYNNEI. The CDR3 is made up of 13 amino acids. The V and J ends lost 2 bases and 4 bases respectively, with 5 bases between them. CDR3 in DNA: TGTGCCAGCAGTGAAAGTCGCACCGGGGAGCTGTTTTTT. Translating gives CASSESRTGELFF.

The CDR3 nucleotides are TGTGCCAGCAGCCGGACAACCCCAAACACCGGGGAGCTGTTTTTT. Translating it yields CASSRTTPNTGELFF. V gene TRBV7-2 combines with J gene TRBJ2-2, with a possible D match to TRBD1 (5 bases). The CDR3 is 15 residues long. V lost 5 bases to trimming and J lost 2 bases, with 12 bases between them. CDR1 and CDR2 (germline): SGHTA, FQGNSA.

V usage is TRBV2 and J usage is TRBJ2-7; tentatively, D is TRBD1 or TRBD2 (6 bases each). Looked up from germline, CDR1 is SNHLY and CDR2 is FYNNEI. This CDR3 is 15 amino acids long. The V end was cut by 6 bases, the J end by 4 bases, with 19 bases between. The CDR3 sequence: CASSTSLGGFYEQYV. As DNA, the CDR3 is TGTGCCAGCAGCACCTCGTTGGGGGGCTTTTACGAGCAGTACGTC.

The rearrangement links TRBV28 to TRBJ1-5, with D maybe TRBD1 (5 bases). Germline V lookup: CDR1 MDHEN, CDR2 SYDVKM. This CDR3 contains 15 residues. The V gene lost 6 bases and the J gene lost 0 bases, with 12 bases spanning the gap. CDR3 bases: TGTGCCAGCAGGCCCCGGGGGGGTAGCAATCAGCCCCAGCATTTT. Amino acid sequence: CASRPRGGSNQPQHF.

The rearrangement uses TRBV11-2 and TRBJ1-3, with D tentatively TRBD1 (5 bases). With 5 bases removed from V and 0 bases from J, the gap between germline ends came to 8 bases. Germline CDR1 reads SGHAT; CDR2 reads FQNNGV. This CDR3 comprises 14 residues. The chain's CDR3 is CASSPDSSGNTIYF. DNA for the CDR3: TGTGCCAGCAGCCCCGACAGCTCTGGAAACACCATATATTTT.

The chain joins TRBV5-4 to TRBJ1-2; no firm D call. The V end was cut by 3 bases, the J end by 0 bases, with 6 bases between. The CDR3 is 13 residues long. Germline-derived CDR1 and CDR2 are SGHNT and YYREEE (reference sequence). CDR3 DNA sequence: TGTGCCAGCAGCTATTCCTCTAACTATGGCTACACCTTC. Translated, it gives CASSYSSNYGYTF.

V is TRBV9 and J is TRBJ1-6, with 10 nucleotides matching TRBD1. The CDR3 totals 15 residues. The junction had 6 bases not matched to a gene; V was cut back by 4 bases and J by 8 bases. Germline lookup yields CDR1 SGDLS and CDR2 YYNGEE. This CDR3 reads CASSTGQGVYSPLHF. The DNA of the CDR3 is TGTGCCAGCAGCACAGGACAGGGGGTGTATTCACCCCTCCACTTT.

The V call is TRBV3-1 (or the pseudogene TRBV3-2), the J call TRBJ2-5, with 7 bases that match TRBD1. The CDR3 runs to 15 residues. Germline-derived CDR1 and CDR2 are LGHDT and YNNKEL (reference sequence). V was clipped by 8 bases and J by 3 bases; unmatched bases: 12. CDR3 sequence reads: CASDDGDSFKETQYF. CDR3 DNA sequence: TGTGCCAGCGACGACGGGGACAGCTTCAAAGAGACCCAGTACTTC.

This clone was found once. J is TRBJ2-2 and V is TRBV11-3; D unresolved. Germline values: CDR1 SGHNT, CDR2 YENEEA. V was trimmed by 2 bases and J by 6 bases, leaving 10 bases between them. This CDR3 region has 14 residues. The CDR3 sequence is CASSLSRLAGELFF. The CDR3 region has the DNA TGTGCCAGCAGCTTATCAAGACTCGCCGGGGAGCTGTTTTTT. Looking up the rest from reference TRBV11-3 and TRBJ2-2 gives the full variable domain: EAGVVQSPRYKIIEKKQPVAFWCNPISGHNTLYWYLQNLGQGPELLIRYENEEAVDDSQLPKDRFSAERLKGVDSTLKIQPAELGDSAVYLCASSLSRLAGELFFGEGSRLTVL.

This sequence joins TRBV6-1 and TRBJ2-7; D gene unclear. The CDR3 has 12 residues. Germline-derived CDR1 and CDR2 are MNHNS and SASEGT. CDR3 sequence (DNA): TGTGCCAGCGGTGACATTTCCTACGAGCAGTACGTC. Translation gives CASGDISYEQYV.

This chain connects TRBV25-1 to TRBJ2-2; 8 bases line up with TRBD1. Germline lookup yields CDR1 MGHDK and CDR2 SYGVNS. The CDR3 loop spans 15 amino acids. Trimming cost V 6 bases and J 4 bases; bases outside gene matches: 7. This chain's CDR3 is CASRSTGEATGELFF. The CDR3 nucleotides read TGTGCCAGCAGATCGACAGGGGAGGCCACCGGGGAGCTGTTTTTT.

The CDR3 bases are TGTGCCAGCAGCTTAGACGGAGCGGCCACCGGAGAGACCCAGTACTTC. Translating gives CASSLDGAATGETQYF. The chain links TRBV7-2 to TRBJ2-5, with D possibly being TRBD2 (5 bases). CDR1 and CDR2 from the germline V gene are SGHTA and FQGNSA. This CDR3 contains 16 residues. V lost 1 base, J lost 4 bases, and 16 bases lay in between. Together with reference TRBV7-2 and TRBJ2-5, the CDR3 gives the full variable domain: GAGVSQSPSNKVTEKGKDVELRCDPISGHTALYWYRQSLGQGLEFLIYFQGNSAPDKSGLPSDRFSAERTGGSVSTLTIQRTQQEDSAVYLCASSLDGAATGETQYFGPGTRLLVL.

This chain uses TRBV12-3 or TRBV12-4 with TRBJ2-3; no definite D call. The V end was cut by 6 bases, the J end by 2 bases, with 9 bases between. The CDR3 totals 13 residues. CDR3 sequence reads: CASSPSSTDTQYF. The CDR3 region has the DNA TGTGCCAGCAGCCCATCATCCACAGATACGCAGTATTTT.

V gene TRBV7-8 combines with J gene TRBJ2-1; D is perhaps TRBD2 (6 bases). Per the germline V gene, CDR1 is SGHVS and CDR2 is FQNEAQ. This CDR3 is 14 amino acids long. V lost 6 bases, J lost 10 bases, and 19 bases lay in between. The CDR3 DNA follows: TGTGCCAGCAGACCTAGCGCCACAGTAACGGAGCAGTTCTTC. This translates into CASRPSATVTEQFF.